This TCR beta chain is from a study of blood T cells in healthy people across ages. Study observations and caveats: Diversity was estimated from one million T cells, and these estimates were considered underestimates.

Each sample provided at least 5.5 micrograms of extracted total RNA. This clonotype was observed a single time. Its cognate antigen is unknown. With V trimmed by 4 bases and J by 11 bases, 8 bases remained unmatched. CDR1 and CDR2 (germline): MNHNY, SVGAGI (reference sequence). The CDR3 runs 13 residues. The authors ran a second PCR of about 7 to 12 cycles using a sample-barcoded 5' primer and a J-beta primer mix. The authors tagged each cDNA molecule using a template-switch adaptor with 12 random nucleotides. Any given sample supplied a minimum of 3 million CDR3-containing paired-end reads. TCRdb re-derived calls from the 5' RACE reads in MiXCR, one entry per CDR3 protein. The sample lists some 900,000 distinct CDR3 sequences, about 48% occurring once.

This receptor was identified in a man aged 25 to 45 in good health. The V call is TRBV6-6, the J call TRBJ2-5; 9 bases map to TRBD1. The source material was blood. The CDR3 here is CASSWDRETEQYF. For the CDR3, the DNA is TGTGCCAGCAGTTGGGACAGGGAGACTGAGCAGTACTTC.